Presented here are 5 T cell receptor beta chains from one specimen sequenced in a study of blood T cell repertoires in COVID-19. Clones were sequenced by immunoSEQ multiplex PCR, and TCRdb holds only the in-frame ones, with some missing. The table shows 250,000 or so clones, with approximately 86% occurring only once. Sequences were obtained from PBMCs or T cells enriched from blood (not recorded which). Source of these receptors: a woman aged 45-60 years who had recovered from COVID-19.

This sequence joins TRBV4-1 and TRBJ2-2; D ambiguous. Germline V gene sequence: CDR1 MGHRA, CDR2 YSYEKL. The CDR3 runs 14 residues. V lost 4 bases and J 4 bases, leaving 10 bases between the germline ends. The CDR3 DNA is TGCGCCAGCAGCCCGCTACTTCGCACCGGGGAGCTGTTTTTT. Protein sequence: CASSPLLRTGELFF.

The table lists this clone with a count of one. This chain joins TRBV29-1 and TRBJ1-2, with 7 bases fitting TRBD1. With V trimmed by 3 bases and J by 7 bases, 5 bases remained unmatched. Per germline, CDR1 SQVTM and CDR2 ANQGSEA. The CDR3 sequence is 12 residues long. The chain's CDR3 is CSVDYRGGGYTF. The DNA of the CDR3 is TGCAGCGTTGATTACAGGGGTGGTGGCTACACCTTC.

As DNA, the CDR3 is TGTGCCTGGAGACCCCTAGCGGGAGGGCTCGAGCAGTACTTC. Protein sequence: CAWRPLAGGLEQYF. The chain is built from TRBV30 and TRBJ2-7; 12 bases map to TRBD2. CDR1 and CDR2 (germline): GTSNPN, SVGIG (reference sequence). The CDR3 covers 14 residues. V shed 3 bases and J 6 bases; nucleotides not matched to a gene: 6.

The gene calls are TRBV6-4 and TRBJ2-1, with 14 bases lining up with TRBD2. The CDR3 totals 17 residues. The germline V gene has CDR1 MRHNA and CDR2 SNTAGT. Germline trimming cut 9 bases from V and 7 bases from J; bases unmatched to any gene: 14. This CDR3 reads CARETSGRALGGNEQFF. The CDR3 nucleotides are TGTGCCAGAGAGACTAGCGGGAGGGCTCTTGGGGGAAATGAGCAGTTCTTC.

The V and J genes are TRBV9 and TRBJ1-3; D remains ambiguous. The CDR3 totals 12 residues. Germline assignment: CDR1 SGDLS and CDR2 YYNGEE. Trimming took 4 bases from V and 2 from J, leaving 4 bases between them. The CDR3 DNA follows: TGTGCCAGCAGCCTACCTGGAAACACCATATATTTT. Translated, it gives CASSLPGNTIYF.